Given below is one T cell receptor (beta chain) in context. This sample stems from a study of blood T cell repertoires in COVID-19. Study context: Acute and convalescent COVID-19 samples came from the United States, Italy and Spain.

Trimming removed 8 bases at V and 0 bases at J, with 12 bases between. The CDR3 loop spans 14 amino acids. CDR1 LNHNV and CDR2 YYDKDF come from the germline V gene (reference sequence). In the source study's methods: Nucleated cell counts were estimated from reference gene primer amplification. Clones were read by immunoSEQ multiplex PCR, and TCRdb kept only the in-frame ones, dropping some. From that table come the V and J calls and clone size; the DNA was used to work out D and trimming. Among just over 250,000 clones, about 90% were seen once, and the ten largest hold 2% to 3%. The gene calls are TRBV15 and TRBJ2-3, with D possibly TRBD2 on 6 matching bases. The sequence was collected from a woman between 50 and 59 years old with acute or convalescent COVID-19. Sequencing was done on a sample of peripheral blood. The CDR3 region has the DNA TGTGCCACCCGATCCGGGACTAGCACAGATACGCAGTATTTT. Protein sequence: CATRSGTSTDTQYF.